This TCR beta chain is drawn from a study of T cells after yellow fever vaccination. Study details: Researchers used SMART-Seq v4 Ultra Low Input to prepare fractions that had low cell numbers.

UMIs were added to TCR cDNA along with a universal primer site when it was made by 5'RACE template switching. TCRdb recomputed calls from the 5' RACE reads with MiXCR, one row per CDR3 protein. Found here are hundreds of thousands of distinct CDR3 sequences, roughly a fifth of them singletons; the top ten hold approximately 15%. Trimming removed 5 bases at V and 0 bases at J, with 8 bases between. This CDR3 region has 14 residues. The germline V gene encodes CDR1 KGHDR and CDR2 SFDVKD. The sequencing here drew on PBMCs, taken approximately 20 days after the first yellow fever vaccination. The clonotype comes from a man younger than 35 who received the YFV17D yellow fever vaccine. The chain carries TRBV24-1 and TRBJ2-3; D remains ambiguous. The CDR3 sequence is CATSGGLSTDTQYF. CDR3 coding DNA: TGTGCCACCAGTGGGGGTTTGAGCACAGATACGCAGTATTTT.